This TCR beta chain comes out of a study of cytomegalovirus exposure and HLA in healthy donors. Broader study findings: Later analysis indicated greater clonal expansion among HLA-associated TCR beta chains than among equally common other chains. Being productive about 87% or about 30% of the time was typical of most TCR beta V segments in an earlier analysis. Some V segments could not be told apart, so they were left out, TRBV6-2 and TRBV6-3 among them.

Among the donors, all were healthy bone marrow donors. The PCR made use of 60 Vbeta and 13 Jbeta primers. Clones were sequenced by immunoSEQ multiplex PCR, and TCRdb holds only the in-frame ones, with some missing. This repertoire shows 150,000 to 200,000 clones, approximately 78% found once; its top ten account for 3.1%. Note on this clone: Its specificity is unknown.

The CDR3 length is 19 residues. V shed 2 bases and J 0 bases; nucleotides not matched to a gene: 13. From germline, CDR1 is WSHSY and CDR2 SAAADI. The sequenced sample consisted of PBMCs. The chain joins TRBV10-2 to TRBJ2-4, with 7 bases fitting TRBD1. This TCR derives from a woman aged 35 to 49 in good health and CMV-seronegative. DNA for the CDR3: TGCGCCAGCAGTGAGCGGGGACAGAGAGGTAGCCTAGCCAAAAACATTCAGTACTTC. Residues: CASSERGQRGSLAKNIQYF.